This entry features one TCR beta chain sequence. The CDR3 spans 14 residues. CDR1 and CDR2 (germline): MNHNS, SASEGT. Trimming stripped 3 bases from V and 7 bases from J, with 13 bases between. The data stem from a study of CD8+ T cells in alopecia areata. For the study at large: Twice a day, 5 to 10 mg of oral tofacitinib was administered to treated patients.

As part of sample collection, lesional scalp punch biopsies and peripheral blood were taken from alopecia areata patients. Extracted from the samples, RNA was reverse transcribed into cDNA to serve as the sequencing template. Libraries were prepared by immunoSEQ multiplex PCR; TCRdb keeps only in-frame clonotypes and omits some of them. The data contain about 160,000 clones, about 90% of them singletons. The sample consisted of CD8+ T cells sorted from blood, taken at week 0. This clonotype was obtained from a human donor with alopecia areata. V gene TRBV6-1 combines with J gene TRBJ2-1; maybe TRBD1 (6 bases). The CDR3 here is CASSDTGFVNEQFF. As DNA, the CDR3 is TGTGCCAGCAGTGATACAGGGTTCGTAAATGAGCAGTTCTTC.